The 32 T cell receptor beta chains given below trace back to one sample, sequenced in a study of chronic HIV infection and antiretroviral therapy. TCRdb re-called the 5' RACE reads with MiXCR, one entry per CDR3 protein. The sample contains around 30,000 distinct CDR3 sequences, about 9.7% of which appear only once. Sequencing used peripheral blood. Every receptor here comes from an adult who had HIV and had not received antiretroviral therapy, or was an uninfected healthy control (not recorded which).

This clonotype was detected only a few times. V gene TRBV20-1 combines with J gene TRBJ1-1, with a possible D match to TRBD1 (6 bases). Germline CDR1 reads DFQATT; CDR2 reads SNEGSKA (reference sequence). The CDR3 spans 15 residues. V was trimmed by 1 base and J by 1 base, leaving 13 bases between them. The CDR3, as DNA: TGCAGTGCTAGAGTTTCGAGCAGGGGGAACACTGAAGCTTTCTTT. Its translation is CSARVSSRGNTEAFF.

This clonotype was counted only a few times. The chain combines TRBV29-1 with TRBJ2-5, with D perhaps assigned TRBD1 or TRBD2 (5 bases each). This CDR3 comprises 14 residues. Germline lookup yields CDR1 SQVTM and CDR2 ANQGSEA. V was trimmed by 3 bases and J by 3 bases, leaving 14 bases between them. DNA of the CDR3: TGCAGCGTTGATGCGGCCCTGGGGGAAGAGACCCAGTACTTC. It yields the protein CSVDAALGEETQYF. The whole variable domain, filled in from reference TRBV29-1 and TRBJ2-5, reads SAVISQKPSRDICQRGTSLTIQCQVDSQVTMMFWYRQQPGQSLTLIATANQGSEATYESGFVIDKFPISRPNLTFSTLTVSNMSPEDSSIYLCSVDAALGEETQYFGPGTRLLVL.

This clonotype was recorded a few times. This chain links TRBV12-3 or TRBV12-4 with TRBJ1-6; 9 positions agree with TRBD1. CDR3 length equals 18 residues. Unmatched junction bases numbered 15, after V lost 6 bases and J lost 6 bases. The CDR3 loop is CASSAGTGKVKGNSPLHF. DNA of the CDR3: TGTGCCAGCAGCGCCGGGACAGGGAAGGTGAAGGGTAATTCACCCCTCCACTTT.

The V and J genes are TRBV12-3 or TRBV12-4 and TRBJ2-4; D is possibly TRBD1 or TRBD2 (5 bases each). This CDR3 comprises 16 residues. Trimming shortened V by 7 bases and J by 0 bases, and 16 bases separated the two germline ends. CDR3 sequence: CASTRRPGLAKNIQYF. The DNA for the CDR3 is TGTGCCAGCACCAGGAGGCCGGGGCTAGCCAAAAACATTCAGTACTTC.

The sample holds many counts of this clonotype. The V and J genes are TRBV4-1 and TRBJ1-1, with D possibly TRBD1 on 5 matching bases. Germline CDR1 MGHRA, CDR2 YSYEKL. The CDR3 has 16 amino acids. V lost 0 bases and J lost 1, with 12 bases in between. This chain's CDR3 is CASSQERGWENTEAFF. For the CDR3, the DNA is TGCGCCAGCAGCCAAGAGCGGGGGTGGGAGAACACTGAAGCTTTCTTT.

This clonotype was observed a handful of times. The CDR3 protein is CASSEGLYSNQPQHF. CDR3 sequence (DNA): TGTGCCAGCAGTGAAGGGCTATATAGCAATCAGCCCCAGCATTTT. The genes are TRBV2 and TRBJ1-5; D is unresolved. The CDR3 spans 15 residues. With 1 base removed from V and 0 bases from J, the gap between germline ends came to 7 bases. Germline loops: CDR1 SNHLY, CDR2 FYNNEI.

V and J are TRBV15 and TRBJ1-2; no clear D gene. Looked up from germline, CDR1 is LNHNV and CDR2 is YYDKDF (reference sequence). V was clipped by 5 bases and J by 4 bases, with 14 bases between them. The CDR3 is made up of 14 amino acids. The CDR3 loop reads CATSLTIEIYGYTF. CDR3 in DNA: TGTGCCACCAGCTTGACTATAGAGATCTATGGCTACACCTTC.

A note on this clonotype: Germline is not matched at one junction end, which may reflect a read error. The V and J genes are TRBV5-6 and TRBJ1-6, with D perhaps matching TRBD1 (6 bases). The CDR3 totals 13 residues. Germline V lookup: CDR1 SGHDT, CDR2 YYEEEE. This CDR3 reads CASSSDRNSPFHF. The CDR3 DNA reads as TGTGCCAGCAGCAGCGACAGGAATTCACCCTTCCACTTT.

This clonotype was recorded at least ten times. The rearrangement uses TRBV12-5 and TRBJ2-5; 9 bases are a match to TRBD1. The CDR3 is 15 amino acids. V trimming: 2 bases; J trimming: 3 bases; junction bases outside the gene matches: 4. CDR1 is LGHNT, CDR2 FRNRAP, per germline. The CDR3 region has the DNA TGTGCTAGTGGTTTGATTACAGGGGGCGAAGAGACCCAGTACTTC. Translated: CASGLITGGEETQYF.

This clonotype was seen a handful of times. The CDR3 DNA is TGCGCCAGCAGCGGAACCGGGACAGAGTACTTC. This translates into CASSGTGTEYF. The rearrangement uses TRBV5-1 and TRBJ2-5; 7 bases line up with TRBD1. Germline V gives CDR1 SGHRS, CDR2 YFSETQ. The CDR3 consists of 11 residues. With V trimmed by 4 bases and J by 12 bases, 6 bases remained unmatched.

V usage is TRBV5-1 and J usage is TRBJ2-7, with TRBD2 as a possible D gene (6 bases). Germline-derived CDR1 and CDR2 are SGHRS and YFSETQ. Trimming cost V 0 bases and J 3 bases, with 10 bases left between them. This CDR3 has 14 amino acids. The CDR3 region is CASSLAGSNYEQYF. CDR3 nucleotide sequence: TGCGCCAGCAGCTTGGCCGGGAGTAACTACGAGCAGTACTTC.

This clonotype was counted at least ten times. This chain uses TRBV4-2 with TRBJ1-1, with no clear D. Germline-derived CDR1 and CDR2 are LGHNA and YNFKEQ. The CDR3 is 14 amino acids. The V end lost 0 bases, the J end lost 7 bases, and 12 bases lay between the germline ends. CDR3 residues: CASSQESVLGEAFF. The DNA of the CDR3 is TGTGCCAGCAGCCAAGAAAGTGTTCTGGGTGAAGCTTTCTTT.

This clonotype was recorded many times. The V gene is TRBV18, the J gene TRBJ1-2; no clear D gene. Germline CDR1 KGHSH, CDR2 LQKENI. This CDR3 contains 12 residues. Trimming shortened V by 3 bases and J by 8 bases, and 10 bases separated the two germline ends. The CDR3 spells CASSPNSGGYTF. CDR3 coding DNA: TGTGCCAGCTCACCGAATTCAGGAGGCTACACCTTC. The whole variable domain, remainder taken from reference TRBV18 and TRBJ1-2, is NAGVMQNPRHLVRRRGQEARLRCSPMKGHSHVYWYRQLPEEGLKFMVYLQKENIIDESGMPKERFSAEFPKEGPSILRIQQVVRGDSAAYFCASSPNSGGYTFGSGTRLTVV.

This sequence joins TRBV3-1 and TRBJ1-1; maybe TRBD1 (5 bases). Per germline, CDR1 LGHDT and CDR2 YNNKEL (reference sequence). The CDR3 runs 16 residues. Trimming took off 3 bases at V and 2 bases at J, with 16 bases between the two ends. CDR3 loop: CASSHRRGPRNTEAFF. CDR3 bases: TGTGCCAGCAGCCATCGACGGGGACCTCGTAACACTGAAGCTTTCTTT.

This clonotype was counted many times. The chain recombines TRBV5-1 with TRBJ2-7, with D perhaps TRBD1 (6 bases). Trimming left V 1 base short and J 0 bases short, with 14 bases between. The CDR3 sequence is 16 residues long. Germline CDR1 and CDR2: SGHRS and YFSETQ. The CDR3 DNA follows: TGCGCCAGCAGCTTGTCGACAGGCTTGAGCTCCTACGAGCAGTACTTC. Its protein product is CASSLSTGLSSYEQYF.

This rearrangement joins TRBV10-2 to TRBJ1-5; tentatively, D is TRBD1 (5 bases). This CDR3 spans 15 amino acids. CDR1 and CDR2 (germline): WSHSY, SAAADI. The V end was cut by 3 bases, the J end by 6 bases, with 15 bases between. The CDR3 here is CASSESGELSQPQHF. The CDR3 region has the DNA TGCGCCAGCAGTGAATCGGGGGAATTGAGTCAGCCCCAGCATTTT.

The sample holds many counts of this clonotype. The chain combines TRBV20-1 with TRBJ1-2, with D maybe TRBD1 (6 bases). The V gene's germline CDR1 is DFQATT and CDR2 SNEGSKA (reference sequence). V lost 3 bases to trimming and J lost 4 bases, with 18 bases between them. There are 15 residues in the CDR3. CDR3 DNA sequence: TGCAGTGCTAGCGAACCCAGGGGAGGAGGCTATGGCTACACCTTC. Its translation is CSASEPRGGGYGYTF.

In this sample, this clonotype turned up many times. The rearrangement uses TRBV5-1 and TRBJ2-3; possibly TRBD2 for D (5 bases). CDR1 SGHRS and CDR2 YFSETQ come from the germline V gene. CDR3 length: 15 residues. Trimming pared 7 bases from V and 0 bases from J, leaving 15 bases between. CDR3 protein: CASRFPGLSTDTQYF. CDR3 DNA: TGCGCCAGCCGATTCCCCGGACTGAGCACAGATACGCAGTATTTT.

This clonotype has more than one count but fewer than ten. The rearrangement uses TRBV6-2 or TRBV6-3 and TRBJ2-1; no reliable D call. Trimming removed 10 bases from V and 8 bases from J, with 15 bases in between. The CDR3 has 12 residues. Germline V gives CDR1 MNHEY, CDR2 SVGEGT. The CDR3 region has the DNA TGTGCCACCTTAGTGGGATCCTATGAGCAGTTCTTC. Protein: CATLVGSYEQFF.

In its sample, this clonotype is medium-sized. The CDR3 here is CASSFPRDSGSADTQYF. The CDR3 nucleotides read TGTGCCAGCAGCTTCCCTAGGGACAGTGGGTCCGCAGATACGCAGTATTTT. The chain has TRBV7-9 and TRBJ2-3; TRBD1 matches at 7 bases. V lost 3 bases, J lost 4 bases, and 13 bases stayed unmatched. Germline V CDR1 and CDR2: SEHNR, FQNEAQ (reference sequence). The CDR3 loop spans 17 amino acids.

In this sample, this clonotype turned up many times. The V and J genes are TRBV5-4 and TRBJ2-2, with D possibly being TRBD2 (7 bases). From germline, CDR1 is SGHNT and CDR2 YYREEE (reference sequence). V was trimmed by 4 bases and J by 0 bases, leaving 16 bases between them. CDR3 length: 17 residues. CDR3 sequence reads: CASSPTTGLANTGELFF. The CDR3 region has the DNA TGTGCCAGCAGCCCGACGACAGGACTAGCGAACACCGGGGAGCTGTTTTTT.

This clonotype has at least ten counts. The chain uses TRBV12-3 or TRBV12-4 and TRBJ1-4; D ambiguous. CDR3 length equals 16 residues. V gave up 3 bases and J gave up 3 bases, with 14 bases separating them. CDR3 in DNA: TGTGCCAGCAGTTTCTGGCTCCCTCGGGCTAATGAAAAACTGTTTTTT. Protein sequence: CASSFWLPRANEKLFF.

The chain employs TRBV10-3 and TRBJ2-4, with TRBD1 matching 8 bases. V dropped 4 bases and J dropped 0; count of bases not matched to a gene: 8. Germline CDR1 ENHRY, CDR2 SYGVKD. The CDR3 consists of 17 residues. The CDR3 region is CAISGGGRGLAKNIQYF. The CDR3 coding sequence is TGTGCCATCAGTGGCGGCGGCAGGGGGCTAGCCAAAAACATTCAGTACTTC.

The chain links TRBV2 to TRBJ2-6, with 7 bases fitting TRBD1. Germline values: CDR1 SNHLY, CDR2 FYNNEI. The V gene end was trimmed by 5 bases and the J gene end by 0 bases; junction bases not matched to a gene: 10. This CDR3 spans 18 amino acids. The DNA of the CDR3 is TGTGCCAGCAGTCTTCAGGACAGGTTGAGCTCTGGGGCCAACGTCCTGACTTTC. Amino acid sequence: CASSLQDRLSSGANVLTF.

The V gene is TRBV29-1, the J gene TRBJ1-2, with a weak D call TRBD1 (6 bases). Per germline, CDR1 SQVTM and CDR2 ANQGSEA. The CDR3 length is 15 residues. V lost 1 base, J lost 4 bases, and 16 bases lay in between. The CDR3 is CSVEGQEGTSYGYTF. CDR3 nucleotides: TGCAGCGTTGAAGGACAGGAGGGAACATCCTATGGCTACACCTTC.

In this sample, this clonotype turned up a few times. V gene TRBV25-1 combines with J gene TRBJ2-6; D possibly uses TRBD1 or TRBD2 (6 bases each). The CDR3 totals 16 residues. Trimming took off 6 bases at V and 5 bases at J, with 17 bases between the two ends. Germline CDR1 reads MGHDK; CDR2 reads SYGVNS. CDR3: CASSPGGADWANVLTF. In DNA form, the CDR3 reads TGTGCCAGCAGCCCCGGGGGCGCCGACTGGGCCAACGTCCTGACTTTC. Full variable domain (rest looked up from reference TRBV25-1 and TRBJ2-6): EADIYQTPRYLVIGTGKKITLECSQTMGHDKMYWYQQDPGMELHLIHYSYGVNSTEKGDLSSESTVSRIRTEHFPLTLESARPSHTSQYLCASSPGGADWANVLTFGAGSRLTVL.

The gene calls are TRBV28 and TRBJ1-1; 8 bases line up with TRBD1. The CDR3 extends over 12 amino acids. V lost 6 bases, J lost 6 bases, and 3 bases stayed unmatched. Germline CDR1 is MDHEN and CDR2 is SYDVKM. This chain's CDR3 is CASRQGEAEAFF. For the CDR3, the DNA is TGTGCCAGCAGACAGGGGGAAGCTGAAGCTTTCTTT.

This clonotype has a count of ten or more. This sequence joins TRBV5-1 and TRBJ1-5; 9 positions match TRBD1. Germline CDR1 and CDR2: SGHRS and YFSETQ. V gave up 4 bases and J gave up 7 bases; unmatched junction bases: 6. The CDR3 is made up of 14 amino acids. The CDR3 DNA sequence: TGCGCCAGCAGCCCGGACAGGGGTGAACAGCCCCAGCATTTT. Its translation is CASSPDRGEQPQHF.

This clonotype was picked up many times. The chain has TRBV29-1 and TRBJ2-7, with 9 positions matching TRBD1. Germline V gene data show CDR1 as SQVTM and CDR2 as ANQGSEA. Trimming removed 1 base from V and 2 bases from J; junction bases left unmatched: 0. This CDR3 contains 13 residues. The chain's CDR3 is CSVEGQGAYEQYF. The CDR3 nucleotides read TGCAGCGTTGAAGGACAGGGGGCCTACGAGCAGTACTTC.

This clonotype was counted a few times. The chain joins TRBV4-3 to TRBJ2-3; 8 nucleotides match TRBD2. Germline CDR1 and CDR2: LGHNA and YSLEER. The J segment lost 3 bases and the V segment lost 1 base, leaving 12 bases of the junction unmatched. This CDR3 has 18 amino acids. CDR3 sequence: CASSQGAVGERETDTQYF. CDR3 coding DNA: TGCGCCAGCAGCCAAGGCGCGGTTGGGGAGCGGGAGACAGATACGCAGTATTTT.

There are many counts of this clonotype. For the CDR3, the DNA is TGCAGCGTGGCCCGGACAGGGGCGTCAGATACGCAGTATTTT. Translated: CSVARTGASDTQYF. This sequence joins TRBV29-1 and TRBJ2-3, with 9 nucleotides matching TRBD1. V gave up 6 bases and J gave up 4 bases; unmatched junction bases: 8. Germline V gene sequence: CDR1 SQVTM, CDR2 ANQGSEA. The CDR3 is 14 residues long.

This clonotype was found many times. The J gene is TRBJ2-3, the V gene TRBV7-2; D remains ambiguous. CDR1 and CDR2 from the germline V gene are SGHTA and FQGNSA. V was cut by 1 base and J by 5 bases, with 13 bases left in between. This CDR3 spans 15 amino acids. The CDR3 spells CASSLVGAAQDTQYF. The CDR3 DNA is TGTGCCAGCAGCTTAGTGGGCGCGGCACAAGATACGCAGTATTTT. Supplemented by reference TRBV7-2 and TRBJ2-3, the full variable domain reads GAGVSQSPSNKVTEKGKDVELRCDPISGHTALYWYRQSLGQGLEFLIYFQGNSAPDKSGLPSDRFSAERTGGSVSTLTIQRTQQEDSAVYLCASSLVGAAQDTQYFGPGTRLTVL.